The 10 T cell receptor beta chains given below trace back to one sample, sequenced in a study of OX40 agonist ivuxolimab in advanced cancers. Clones were sequenced by immunoSEQ multiplex PCR, and TCRdb holds only the in-frame ones, with some missing. The data hold tens of thousands of clones, with roughly nine tenths observed a single time. This specimen consisted of CD4+ or CD8+ T cells sorted from blood, obtained in a trial of the OX40 agonist ivuxolimab. These TCRs come from an adult with an advanced solid tumor such as melanoma, head and neck, liver or kidney cancer.

The rearrangement uses TRBV2 and TRBJ1-2; D is unclear. The CDR3 contains 13 residues. V was shortened by 5 bases and J by 3 bases, with 10 bases between the two germline ends. Germline CDR1 SNHLY, CDR2 FYNNEI. DNA for the CDR3: TGTGCCAGCAGTTCAGTCATTTACTATGGCTACACCTTC. It specifies CASSSVIYYGYTF.

CDR3 amino acids: CAWSWQGKGAFF. CDR3 sequence (DNA): TGTGCCTGGAGTTGGCAGGGAAAAGGAGCTTTCTTT. The chain combines TRBV30 with TRBJ1-1; tentative D call: TRBD1 (5 bases). Looked up from germline, CDR1 is GTSNPN and CDR2 is SVGIG (reference sequence). Trimming removed 2 bases at V and 10 bases at J, with 14 bases between. The CDR3 consists of 12 residues.

The rearrangement uses TRBV7-9 and TRBJ1-5; 7 bases match TRBD1. The V and J ends lost 2 bases and 6 bases, in that order; junction bases with no gene match: 4. This CDR3 comprises 14 residues. Germline loops: CDR1 SEHNR, CDR2 FQNEAQ (reference sequence). The CDR3 coding sequence is TGTGCCAGCAGCTTACAAGGGGGCAGTCAGCCCCAGCATTTT. This translates into CASSLQGGSQPQHF.

This chain links TRBV7-6 with TRBJ2-3; D is perhaps TRBD1 (5 bases). Germline V gives CDR1 SGHVS, CDR2 FNYEAQ. Trimming took off 6 bases at V and 9 bases at J, with 13 bases between the two ends. CDR3 length: 12 residues. The CDR3 loop reads CASSDQGNTQYF. In nucleotides, the CDR3 is TGTGCCAGCAGTGACCAGGGAAACACGCAGTATTTT.

The chain carries TRBV2 and TRBJ1-1, with TRBD1 matching 7 bases. CDR1 SNHLY and CDR2 FYNNEI come from the germline V gene. This CDR3 region has 15 residues. Trimming took 2 bases from V and 3 from J; bases not matched to a gene: 6. This CDR3 reads CASSENPTGDTEAFF. CDR3 DNA sequence: TGTGCCAGCAGTGAAAACCCTACAGGGGACACTGAAGCTTTCTTT.

This chain uses TRBV27 with TRBJ1-6; D call uncertain. There are 14 residues in the CDR3. Per germline, CDR1 MNHEY and CDR2 SMNVEV (reference sequence). V was trimmed by 6 bases and J by 0 bases, leaving 6 bases between them. CDR3 region: CASRQSSYNSPLHF. In nucleotides, the CDR3 is TGTGCCAGCAGGCAGAGCTCCTATAATTCACCCCTCCACTTT.

The V gene is TRBV2, the J gene TRBJ1-5; D remains ambiguous. CDR3 length: 14 residues. Trimming took 2 bases from V and 0 from J, leaving 5 bases between them. Germline V gene lookup returns CDR1 SNHLY and CDR2 FYNNEI. The CDR3 sequence is CASSEMNSNQPQHF. The CDR3 DNA sequence: TGTGCCAGCAGTGAAATGAATAGCAATCAGCCCCAGCATTTT.

The J gene is TRBJ2-2, the V gene TRBV5-6, with D unresolved. V lost 4 bases, J lost 2 bases, and 15 bases lay in between. Looked up from germline, CDR1 is SGHDT and CDR2 is YYEEEE. The CDR3 spans 16 residues. CDR3 sequence reads: CASSLYGPENTGELFF. DNA for the CDR3: TGTGCCAGCAGCCTCTACGGTCCGGAAAACACCGGGGAGCTGTTTTTT.

This chain links TRBV9 with TRBJ2-3; no definite D call. In germline, CDR1 is SGDLS, CDR2 YYNGEE. Trimming took 4 bases from V and 0 from J, leaving 9 bases between them. This CDR3 is built from 14 residues. The CDR3, as DNA: TGTGCCAGCAGCTTAAAGGAAAGCACAGATACGCAGTATTTT. Its protein product is CASSLKESTDTQYF.

V gene TRBV7-3 combines with J gene TRBJ2-7; 7 bases are shared with TRBD1. Germline CDR1 is SGHTA and CDR2 is FQGTGA. Trimming removed 5 bases from V and 6 bases from J; junction bases left unmatched: 16. This CDR3 is 16 amino acids long. The CDR3 loop is CASSITPGQPRGEQYF. CDR3 sequence (DNA): TGTGCCAGCAGCATTACCCCGGGACAGCCCAGAGGCGAGCAGTACTTC. The whole variable domain, remainder taken from reference TRBV7-3 and TRBJ2-7, is GAGVSQTPSNKVTEKGKYVELRCDPISGHTALYWYRQSLGQGPEFLIYFQGTGAADDSGLPNDRFFAVRPEGSVSTLKIQRTERGDSAVYLCASSITPGQPRGEQYFGPGTRLTVT.